This TCR beta chain was identified during a study of cytomegalovirus exposure and HLA in healthy donors. V was shortened by 6 bases and J by 7 bases, with 16 bases between the two germline ends. The CDR3 extends over 14 amino acids. Germline loops: CDR1 MDHEN, CDR2 SYDVKM. Sequencing used immunoSEQ multiplex PCR; TCRdb keeps in-frame clones, though not all of them. Of more than 250,000 clones detected, just over 85% appear once; the ten largest clones hold roughly 0.8%. For this clone: What it binds is not known.

Study findings and constraints: For most TCR sequences rarity was the rule, although some public TCRs occurred in many donors.

The chain carries TRBV28 and TRBJ2-1; D might be TRBD2 (6 bases). The sequenced material came from PBMCs. This clonotype was obtained from a woman aged 18-29 years in good health and CMV-seronegative. The CDR3 coding sequence is TGTGCCAGCAGCCCTGGAGGGGCGGGTAATGAGCAGTTCTTC. This gives the protein CASSPGGAGNEQFF.